This entry is about one TCR beta chain. This entry belongs to a study of control samples from healthy donors and cancer patients. The CDR3 covers 17 residues. Trimming took 3 bases from V and 4 from J; bases not matched to a gene: 12. Per the germline V gene, CDR1 is LNHDA and CDR2 is SQIVND (reference sequence). Repertoires were generated with immunoSEQ multiplex PCR, while TCRdb's copy carries only in-frame clones and drops some. Here the sample spans roughly 81,000 clones, 84% being singletons. This TCR came from a man in his 60s with head and neck cancer. V and J are TRBV19 and TRBJ1-5, with 7 bases lining up with TRBD1. Material: PBMCs. CDR3 nucleotides: TGTGCCAGTAGTATCTACATGGGGGGGACAGCGAATCAGCCCCAGCATTTT. Translating gives CASSIYMGGTANQPQHF.